The 10 T cell receptor beta chains listed next were all sequenced from one sample in a study of CD8 T cells in ankylosing spondylitis. TCRdb reprocessed the 5' RACE reads via MiXCR and lists one record per CDR3 protein. The data hold roughly 30,000 distinct CDR3 sequences, with around 5% observed a single time. The sequencing input was blood, either unsorted or a sorted T cell fraction (not recorded which). These receptors all come from a female donor with ankylosing spondylitis or in good health (not recorded which).

V is TRBV9 and J is TRBJ2-2; D perhaps matches TRBD1 (5 bases). The CDR3 runs to 15 residues. Germline V gives CDR1 SGDLS, CDR2 YYNGEE. V lost 3 bases to trimming and J lost 4 bases, with 13 bases between them. CDR3 protein: CASSDQGLSTGELFF. The CDR3 DNA follows: TGTGCCAGCAGCGACCAGGGTTTAAGCACCGGGGAGCTGTTTTTT.

This clonotype showed up many times. The chain has TRBV9 and TRBJ2-1; TRBD1 is a possible D gene (5 bases). Trimming cost V 3 bases and J 2 bases, with 12 bases left between them. Germline V gives CDR1 SGDLS, CDR2 YYNGEE. This CDR3 comprises 15 residues. As DNA, the CDR3 is TGTGCCAGCAGCGAGGGGCTGAGGACCTACAATGAGCAGTTCTTC. It specifies CASSEGLRTYNEQFF.

Many counts were recorded for this clonotype. J is TRBJ2-2 and V is TRBV10-3, with TRBD1 matching over 10 bases. The CDR3 consists of 16 residues. The V and J ends lost 7 bases and 7 bases, in that order; junction bases with no gene match: 12. Per the germline V gene, CDR1 is ENHRY and CDR2 is SYGVKD. Here the CDR3 DNA reads TGTGCCATCAAGTCTGCCGGGACAGGGGATGGCGGGGAGCTGTTTTTT. This translates into CAIKSAGTGDGGELFF.

With regard to this clonotype: A much larger clone differs from this one at a single base, so this may be a read error. The chain links TRBV9 to TRBJ1-1; 8 bases map to TRBD1. Germline-derived CDR1 and CDR2 are SGDLS and YYNGEE. CDR3 length equals 15 residues. V trimming: 3 bases; J trimming: 2 bases; junction bases outside the gene matches: 6. CDR3 coding DNA: TGTGCCAGCAGCGAACTAGGACAGGGCAACACTGAAGCTTTCTTT. This codes for CASSELGQGNTEAFF.

This chain links TRBV9 with TRBJ1-1; possibly TRBD1 for D (6 bases). Germline CDR1 is SGDLS and CDR2 is YYNGEE. Trimming left V 4 bases short and J 6 bases short, with 19 bases between. The CDR3 is made up of 15 amino acids. This CDR3 reads CASSLTDSQRSEAFF. Written as DNA, the CDR3 is TGTGCCAGCAGCCTGACGGACAGCCAGAGGTCTGAAGCTTTCTTT.

This clonotype was seen many times. V usage is TRBV9 and J usage is TRBJ2-1; tentative D call: TRBD2 (6 bases). The germline V gene has CDR1 SGDLS and CDR2 YYNGEE. The CDR3 totals 14 residues. Trimming pared 6 bases from V and 7 bases from J, leaving 17 bases between. CDR3 loop: CASTNSPRGNEQFF. The DNA for the CDR3 is TGTGCCAGCACCAACTCACCCCGGGGGAATGAGCAGTTCTTC.

This clonotype was detected many times. The rearrangement joins TRBV9 to TRBJ2-5; the D is unclear. Trimming removed 0 bases from V and 2 bases from J, with 8 bases in between. The CDR3 runs to 14 residues. The germline V gene encodes CDR1 SGDLS and CDR2 YYNGEE. The CDR3 DNA sequence: TGTGCCAGCAGCGTAGGGGCCGCTCAAGAGACCCAGTACTTC. It specifies CASSVGAAQETQYF.

This clonotype was seen at least ten times. The chain recombines TRBV24-1 with TRBJ2-7, with 8 positions matching TRBD1. The V gene's germline CDR1 is KGHDR and CDR2 SFDVKD. This CDR3 comprises 16 residues. J was trimmed by 3 bases and V by 1 base; bases with no gene match: 7. CDR3 sequence reads: CATSDFRHRGDYEQYF. The CDR3 DNA follows: TGTGCCACCAGTGATTTTCGACACAGGGGGGACTACGAGCAGTACTTC.

The sample holds many counts of this clonotype. The chain carries TRBV9 and TRBJ2-2; D could derive from TRBD1 or TRBD2 (6 bases each). Germline V gene data show CDR1 as SGDLS and CDR2 as YYNGEE. Between the trimmed V and J ends, which lost 2 bases and 5 bases, there was a span of 16 bases. The CDR3 covers 16 residues. In DNA, the CDR3 is TGTGCCAGCAGCGTCGGGGGCGGAACCAAGACCGGGGAGCTGTTTTTT. It specifies CASSVGGGTKTGELFF.

This clonotype was observed many times. The chain joins TRBV9 to TRBJ2-1, with 7 bases identical to TRBD1. The germline CDR1 and CDR2 sequences are SGDLS and YYNGEE. This CDR3 is built from 15 residues. V gave up 3 bases and J gave up 0 bases; unmatched junction bases: 3. CDR3 in DNA: TGTGCCAGCAGCGAGGGACAGAGCTCCTACAATGAGCAGTTCTTC. Its translation is CASSEGQSSYNEQFF.